The 30 T cell receptor beta chains in this list originate from one sample, sequenced in a study of Graves' ophthalmopathy and Graves' hyperthyroidism. RNA transcripts provided the template for amplifying TCR beta CDR3 regions. The first round was an RT-PCR with HTBI primers, and the second round was a multiplex PCR. TCRdb reprocessed the multiplex PCR reads with MiXCR, giving one entry per CDR3 protein. The sample holds around 1.1 million distinct CDR3 sequences, about two fifths seen once. Sequences were obtained from peripheral blood or thyroid tissue (not recorded which). These TCRs come from an adult man with Graves' hyperthyroidism.

This clonotype was recorded at least ten times. J is TRBJ1-2 and V is TRBV10-2, with 8 bases lining up with TRBD1. The CDR3 length is 14 residues. Germline trimming cut 3 bases from V and 9 bases from J; bases unmatched to any gene: 9. Germline V CDR1 and CDR2: WSHSY, SAAADI. CDR3 in DNA: TGCGCCAGCAGTGAAGACAGGGGAAAGTATAGCTACACCTTC. Translated, it gives CASSEDRGKYSYTF.

This clonotype was counted many times. This chain joins TRBV20-1 and TRBJ1-5; a weak D match, TRBD1 (6 bases). Germline-derived CDR1 and CDR2 are DFQATT and SNEGSKA (reference sequence). The length of the CDR3 is 13 residues. The V and J ends lost 4 bases and 4 bases respectively, with 11 bases between them. CDR3 DNA: TGCAGTGCTATCGTCCAGGGGAATCAGCCCCAGCATTTT. Translating gives CSAIVQGNQPQHF.

This clonotype was seen at least ten times. CDR3 sequence: CASSLPTGFGGQYF. The CDR3 DNA reads as TGTGCCAGCAGCTTACCCACCGGGTTCGGGGGGCAGTACTTC. The chain has TRBV7-9 and TRBJ2-7; a possible D gene is TRBD2 (6 bases). The CDR3 is 14 amino acids. CDR1 is SEHNR and CDR2 is FQNEAQ in the germline V gene (reference sequence). The ends were cut back, 2 bases at V and 9 bases at J, with 17 bases in the middle.

The chain couples TRBV4-3 to TRBJ2-2; no definite D call. The V and J ends lost 4 bases and 6 bases respectively, with 15 bases between them. The germline V gene has CDR1 LGHNA and CDR2 YSLEER. The CDR3 runs 15 residues. CDR3 protein: CASSLQGRGSGELFF. CDR3 bases: TGCGCCAGCAGCCTCCAAGGAAGAGGATCCGGGGAGCTGTTTTTT.

The chain carries TRBV25-1 and TRBJ1-3; D is unclear. This CDR3 has 15 residues. Trimming left V 3 bases short and J 2 bases short, with 11 bases between. Germline values: CDR1 MGHDK, CDR2 SYGVNS. CDR3 amino acids: CASSDGPGTGNTIYF. The CDR3 DNA follows: TGTGCCAGCAGTGATGGACCGGGGACTGGAAACACCATATATTTT.

V usage is TRBV15 and J usage is TRBJ2-7; TRBD2 agrees at 13 bases. Germline CDR1 reads LNHNV; CDR2 reads YYDKDF (reference sequence). V dropped 1 base and J dropped 7; count of bases not matched to a gene: 7. This CDR3 is built from 16 residues. The CDR3 sequence: CATSRGGLAGVGEQYF. The CDR3 DNA reads TGTGCCACCAGCAGAGGTGGACTAGCGGGAGTCGGAGAGCAGTACTTC.

Note on this clonotype: A read error may be the cause here, since a much bigger clone is one base away. V usage is TRBV5-6 and J usage is TRBJ2-7; D is possibly TRBD1 (6 bases). This CDR3 contains 15 residues. CDR1 and CDR2 from the germline V gene are SGHDT and YYEEEE. Trimming cost V 6 bases and J 3 bases, with 19 bases left between them. The CDR3 loop is CASTIGGARLYEQYF. The CDR3 region has the DNA TGTGCCAGCACCATTGGGGGCGCCCGTCTCTACGAGCAGTACTTC.

With respect to this clonotype: A much larger clone sits a single nucleotide away, making a read error possible. The rearrangement links TRBV19 to TRBJ2-6; D is possibly TRBD1 (5 bases). CDR3 length equals 17 residues. The V end lost 7 bases, the J end lost 0 bases, and 16 bases lay between the germline ends. Germline V gene lookup returns CDR1 LNHDA and CDR2 SQIVND (reference sequence). The CDR3 DNA follows: TGTGCCAGTACCGACAGCATGGAATGCTCTGGGGCCAACGTCCTGACTTTC. This gives the protein CASTDSMECSGANVLTF. Full variable domain (missing parts from reference TRBV19 and TRBJ2-6): DGGITQSPKYLFRKEGQNVTLSCEQNLNHDAMYWYRQDPGQGLRLIYYSQIVNDFQKGDIAEGYSVSREKKESFPLTVTSAQKNPTAFYLCASTDSMECSGANVLTFGAGSRLTVL.

This clonotype was seen repeatedly, ten times or more. V usage is TRBV7-2 and J usage is TRBJ1-6, with 8 bases aligning to TRBD1. Germline-derived CDR1 and CDR2 are SGHTA and FQGNSA. The CDR3 is 14 residues long. Trimming at V came to 3 bases and at J to 9 bases, leaving 4 bases not matched to a gene. CDR3 nucleotide sequence: TGTGCCAGCAGCTTGGACAGGGCGCGTTCACCCCTCCACTTT. This translates into CASSLDRARSPLHF. The full variable domain, its missing parts supplied by reference TRBV7-2 and TRBJ1-6, is GAGVSQSPSNKVTEKGKDVELRCDPISGHTALYWYRQSLGQGLEFLIYFQGNSAPDKSGLPSDRFSAERTGGSVSTLTIQRTQQEDSAVYLCASSLDRARSPLHFGNGTRLTVT.

The chain has TRBV4-1 and TRBJ1-1; no reliable D call. From germline, CDR1 is MGHRA and CDR2 YSYEKL. The CDR3 has 14 amino acids. Deletions cut 4 bases from V and 0 bases from J, with 9 bases between. For the CDR3, the DNA is TGCGCCAGCAGCCGTTCACCCATGAACACTGAAGCTTTCTTT. The encoded protein is CASSRSPMNTEAFF.

This clonotype has only one observation. J is TRBJ1-3 and V is TRBV29-1, with 7 bases matching TRBD1. In germline, CDR1 is SQVTM, CDR2 ANQGSEA. The CDR3 consists of 16 residues. V shed 4 bases, J shed 0 bases, and the junction held 9 bases outside the gene matches. For the CDR3, the DNA is TGCAGCGTTGGGCCAGGGGGAACGAGCTCTGGAAACACCATATATTTT. The encoded protein is CSVGPGGTSSGNTIYF.

There are many counts of this clonotype. V usage is TRBV10-3 and J usage is TRBJ2-5; D uncertain. Germline V gene data show CDR1 as ENHRY and CDR2 as SYGVKD. The CDR3 is made up of 13 amino acids. V was trimmed by 10 bases and J by 5 bases, leaving 17 bases between them. Here the CDR3 DNA reads TGTGCCACGCGGCTCGACCGGCAGGAGACCCAGTACTTC. As protein: CATRLDRQETQYF.

In this sample, this clonotype turned up many times. This chain joins TRBV4-3 and TRBJ1-6, with D perhaps matching TRBD1 (6 bases). This CDR3 region has 15 residues. Trimming removed 0 bases at V and 9 bases at J, with 12 bases between. In germline, CDR1 is LGHNA, CDR2 YSLEER. The DNA for the CDR3 is TGCGCCAGCAGCCAAGACCAGGGGATAGGTTCACCCCTCCACTTT. Its protein is CASSQDQGIGSPLHF.

CDR3 nucleotides: TGTGCCAGCAGCGGTAGCCGGGATGGCGAGACCCAGCATTTT. It codes for CASSGSRDGETQHF. The chain employs TRBV7-9 and TRBJ1-5; no firm D call. The V and J ends lost 5 bases and 11 bases respectively, with 19 bases between them. The CDR3 runs to 14 residues. CDR1 and CDR2 from the germline V gene are SEHNR and FQNEAQ (reference sequence).

The chain couples TRBV5-6 to TRBJ2-7, with D perhaps matching TRBD1 (5 bases). This CDR3 is 12 amino acids long. CDR1 is SGHDT and CDR2 is YYEEEE in the germline V gene. Trimming pared 4 bases from V and 6 bases from J, leaving 11 bases between. CDR3 loop: CASSPWGLEQYF. DNA of the CDR3: TGTGCCAGCAGCCCTTGGGGCCTCGAGCAGTACTTC.

The V and J genes are TRBV10-3 and TRBJ2-7, with D possibly TRBD1 on 6 matching bases. V lost 8 bases and J 0 bases, leaving 14 bases between the germline ends. CDR1 and CDR2 from the germline V gene are ENHRY and SYGVKD. The CDR3 is 14 amino acids. The CDR3, as DNA: TGTGCCATCCACCCAGGGGAAAACTCCTACGAGCAGTACTTC. It is translated as CAIHPGENSYEQYF.

The sample holds a few counts of this clonotype. The chain is built from TRBV11-2 and TRBJ1-1, with a possible D match to TRBD1 (5 bases). V lost 3 bases, J lost 0 bases, and 14 bases lay in between. Per germline, CDR1 SGHAT and CDR2 FQNNGV. This CDR3 comprises 16 residues. The CDR3 sequence: CASSFRTTGLNTEAFF. DNA of the CDR3: TGTGCCAGCAGCTTCCGGACAACTGGGTTGAACACTGAAGCTTTCTTT.

This clonotype came up a few times. This chain links TRBV6-5 with TRBJ1-5; D ambiguous. The V gene lost 0 bases and the J gene lost 0 bases, with 3 bases spanning the gap. The CDR3 is made up of 14 amino acids. Germline CDR1 and CDR2: MNHEY and SVGAGI. The CDR3 DNA sequence: TGTGCCAGCAGTTACTCCTATAGCAATCAGCCCCAGCATTTT. This encodes CASSYSYSNQPQHF.

As to this clonotype: One base away lies a much larger clone, so this may be a sequencing read error. The gene calls are TRBV20-1 and TRBJ2-7; TRBD2 agrees at 7 bases. The germline CDR1 and CDR2 sequences are DFQATT and SNEGSKA (reference sequence). CDR3 length: 15 residues. Trimming took 4 bases from V and 4 from J; bases not matched to a gene: 13. Written as DNA, the CDR3 is TGCAGTGCTACTGACGAGAGGGCTAGCGGATACGAGCAGTACTTC. It translates to CSATDERASGYEQYF.

This clonotype occurred once. J is TRBJ2-6 and V is TRBV25-1, with TRBD1 as a possible D gene (6 bases). CDR3 length equals 16 residues. Germline CDR1 MGHDK, CDR2 SYGVNS. Deletions cut 8 bases from V and 2 bases from J, with 16 bases between. The CDR3 here is CASVEDRMAGANVLTF. In nucleotides, the CDR3 is TGTGCCAGCGTTGAAGACAGGATGGCTGGGGCCAACGTCCTGACTTTC.

The genes are TRBV29-1 and TRBJ2-5; TRBD2 matches at 10 bases. CDR3 length: 14 amino acids. V trimming: 6 bases; J trimming: 7 bases; junction bases outside the gene matches: 11. In germline, CDR1 is SQVTM, CDR2 ANQGSEA. The CDR3 protein is CSVAIVSGGGTQYF. The CDR3, as DNA: TGCAGCGTCGCGATAGTCAGCGGGGGGGGGACCCAGTACTTC.

This clonotype was counted ten times or more. This rearrangement joins TRBV2 to TRBJ1-6; no clear D gene. The ends were cut back, 2 bases at V and 9 bases at J, with 11 bases in the middle. Germline values: CDR1 SNHLY, CDR2 FYNNEI. This CDR3 contains 14 residues. The CDR3 reads CASSEFSIFSPLHF. For the CDR3, the DNA is TGTGCCAGCAGTGAATTTTCCATATTTTCACCCCTCCACTTT.

The CDR3 DNA reads TGTGCCAGCAGCTTCATATCGCCCGGGGACAACACCGGGGAGCTGTTTTTT. It specifies CASSFISPGDNTGELFF. The chain carries TRBV7-8 and TRBJ2-2; D possibly uses TRBD1 or TRBD2 (5 bases each). Deletions cut 3 bases from V and 2 bases from J, with 16 bases between. This CDR3 contains 17 residues. Germline V CDR1 and CDR2: SGHVS, FQNEAQ.

This clonotype was recorded many times. The rearrangement uses TRBV10-2 and TRBJ2-3; 9 bases fit TRBD2. Germline values: CDR1 WSHSY, CDR2 SAAADI. The CDR3 spans 14 residues. The V segment lost 6 bases and the J segment 6 bases; nucleotides outside the gene matches: 7. The CDR3 loop reads CASSEGLASDTQYF. The CDR3 coding sequence is TGCGCCAGCAGCGAGGGACTAGCATCCGATACGCAGTATTTT.

This clonotype was counted ten times or more. The chain couples TRBV5-4 to TRBJ2-5; 7 positions match TRBD1. Losses at the gene ends were 3 bases for V and 3 bases for J; bases not matched to a gene: 5. CDR1 and CDR2 from the germline V gene are SGHNT and YYREEE (reference sequence). The CDR3 length is 14 residues. CDR3 in DNA: TGTGCCAGCAGCTCGCCGCAGGGGGAAGAGACCCAGTACTTC. This translates into CASSSPQGEETQYF.

This chain joins TRBV20-1 and TRBJ2-5; tentatively, D is TRBD2 (6 bases). Between the trimmed V and J ends, which lost 3 bases and 2 bases, there was a span of 10 bases. Germline CDR1 is DFQATT and CDR2 is SNEGSKA (reference sequence). This CDR3 comprises 13 residues. CDR3 sequence (DNA): TGCAGTGCTAGGTGGGGGGATCAAGAGACCCAGTACTTC. Amino acids: CSARWGDQETQYF.

This sequence joins TRBV6-5 and TRBJ1-5; TRBD1 is a possible D gene (5 bases). V shed 0 bases and J shed 9 bases, with 15 bases lying between them. The CDR3 length is 15 residues. Germline V CDR1 and CDR2: MNHEY, SVGAGI. CDR3 DNA: TGTGCCAGCAGTTACTCGGGACCGATCCCCAGGCCCCAGCATTTT. It translates to CASSYSGPIPRPQHF.

This clonotype appeared a few times. The chain links TRBV3-1 to TRBJ1-1; the match to TRBD1 covers 8 bases. There are 13 residues in the CDR3. CDR1 is LGHDT, CDR2 YNNKEL, per germline (reference sequence). The V and J ends lost 0 bases and 8 bases, in that order; junction bases with no gene match: 2. Here the CDR3 DNA reads TGTGCCAGCAGCCAAGACTGGGACAGGGAAGCTTTCTTT. Its protein is CASSQDWDREAFF.

The V call is TRBV10-2, the J call TRBJ2-5; D is possibly TRBD1 (6 bases). The CDR3 spans 13 residues. Trimming removed 7 bases at V and 5 bases at J, with 14 bases between. CDR1 is WSHSY, CDR2 SAAADI, per germline. The CDR3 DNA is TGCGCCAGCACCGATCAGGGGATGGAGACCCAGTACTTC. Translation gives CASTDQGMETQYF.

The V gene is TRBV14, the J gene TRBJ2-5, with 10 bases lining up with TRBD2. Per germline, CDR1 SGHDN and CDR2 FVKESK. The CDR3 is 16 amino acids. V lost 5 bases to trimming and J lost 5 bases; unmatched junction nucleotides: 11. The CDR3 sequence: CASSLAAGGPYETQYF. DNA for the CDR3: TGTGCCAGCAGCTTAGCAGCGGGAGGGCCGTATGAGACCCAGTACTTC.